These 23 T cell receptor beta chains share one sample of origin, sequenced in a study of spatial heterogeneity in lung cancer. Time point specified: blood at routine non-recurrence follow-up after resection. Sequencing was performed on whole RNA extracted from tumor and nontumor lung tissue, or from frozen PBMC, and the material was left unsorted. MiXCR was run by TCRdb on the 5' RACE reads, yielding one entry per CDR3 protein. Found here are around 47,000 distinct CDR3 sequences, roughly 7% of them singletons; the top ten hold approximately 40%. Sequencing used PBMCs, obtained at follow-up. The origin of the receptors is a female donor with early-stage non-small cell lung cancer.

This clonotype was recorded many times. The chain is built from TRBV5-1 and TRBJ2-3, with TRBD2 matching 11 bases. Germline trimming cut 2 bases from V and 5 bases from J; bases unmatched to any gene: 13. Germline V gives CDR1 SGHRS, CDR2 YFSETQ. This CDR3 has 18 residues. CDR3 coding DNA: TGCGCCAGCAGCTTTGGTCTAGCGGGGGGCAACTTGATAGATACGCAGTATTTT. Encoded protein: CASSFGLAGGNLIDTQYF.

This clonotype was observed at least ten times. The V gene is TRBV20-1, the J gene TRBJ2-1; TRBD2 matches 13 bases. The germline CDR1 and CDR2 sequences are DFQATT and SNEGSKA (reference sequence). The CDR3 spans 15 residues. Trimming removed 4 bases from V and 4 bases from J; junction bases left unmatched: 4. The CDR3 region has the DNA TGCAGTGCTATGACTAGCGGGGGGAGGTACAATGAGCAGTTCTTC. Its protein is CSAMTSGGRYNEQFF.

This clonotype was counted many times. The chain joins TRBV6-2 or TRBV6-3 to TRBJ2-3, with D possibly TRBD2 on 6 matching bases. The V and J ends lost 8 bases and 5 bases respectively, with 11 bases between them. CDR1 MNHEY and CDR2 SVGEGT come from the germline V gene. There are 12 residues in the CDR3. This CDR3 reads CASAEAGDTQYF. The CDR3 DNA sequence: TGTGCCAGCGCGGAAGCGGGAGATACGCAGTATTTT.

The rearrangement uses TRBV5-4 and TRBJ2-2, with D possibly called TRBD1 or TRBD2 (6 bases each). Germline CDR1 reads SGHNT; CDR2 reads YYREEE (reference sequence). With 2 bases removed from V and 6 bases from J, the gap between germline ends came to 17 bases. CDR3 length: 16 amino acids. CDR3 coding DNA: TGTGCCAGCAGCTTCGGTGGGGGCCGGGAGCCCGGGGAGCTGTTTTTT. Its translation is CASSFGGGREPGELFF.

The table lists this clonotype with a few counts. The chain carries TRBV6-2 or TRBV6-3 and TRBJ2-3, with unresolved D. The CDR3 covers 14 residues. The V end lost 7 bases, the J end lost 0 bases, and 11 bases lay between the germline ends. The germline CDR1 and CDR2 sequences are MNHEY and SVGEGT. The CDR3 region is CASTAWASTDTQYF. The CDR3 DNA reads TGTGCCAGCACCGCCTGGGCTAGCACAGATACGCAGTATTTT.

This clonotype was picked up many times. The chain combines TRBV5-1 with TRBJ2-5; TRBD2 might be the D (6 bases). Germline assignment: CDR1 SGHRS and CDR2 YFSETQ. V lost 0 bases, J lost 2 bases, and 8 bases lay in between. This CDR3 spans 14 amino acids. The CDR3 coding sequence is TGCGCCAGCAGCTTGGGCGGGGTACAAGAGACCCAGTACTTC. Translating it yields CASSLGGVQETQYF.

This clonotype was observed many times. The V and J genes are TRBV20-1 and TRBJ1-4; D not certain. Per germline, CDR1 DFQATT and CDR2 SNEGSKA (reference sequence). The CDR3 is 13 amino acids. V was trimmed by 5 bases and J by 8 bases, leaving 15 bases between them. The CDR3 bases are TGCAGTGCTTATGGAGGTGGAGAAGAAAAACTGTTTTTT. This translates into CSAYGGGEEKLFF.

The rearrangement joins TRBV5-1 to TRBJ1-4, with a weak D call TRBD1 (6 bases). V shed 4 bases and J shed 2 bases, with 15 bases lying between them. The CDR3 spans 16 residues. The germline CDR1 and CDR2 sequences are SGHRS and YFSETQ. The CDR3 sequence: CASSRGATGTNEKLFF. The CDR3 region has the DNA TGCGCCAGCAGCCGCGGGGCCACAGGGACTAATGAAAAACTGTTTTTT.

There are a few counts of this clonotype. This chain joins TRBV12-3 or TRBV12-4 and TRBJ2-6; unclear D gene. This CDR3 has 15 amino acids. V dropped 7 bases and J dropped 0 bases, with 10 bases sitting between them. CDR3 DNA: TGTGCCAGCACCCTTAGGAACTCTGGGGCCAACGTCCTGACTTTC. It specifies CASTLRNSGANVLTF.

This clonotype turned up a few times. This CDR3 reads CSARDREEAPSRSQHF. The CDR3 coding sequence is TGCAGTGCTAGAGATCGGGAGGAGGCGCCCTCGAGGTCCCAGCATTTT. The gene calls are TRBV20-1 and TRBJ1-5; no clear D. The CDR3 spans 16 residues. Deletions cut 0 bases from V and 11 bases from J, with 23 bases between. Germline values: CDR1 DFQATT, CDR2 SNEGSKA (reference sequence).

This clonotype was counted a few times. The V and J genes are TRBV4-3 and TRBJ2-2; TRBD1 matches 9 bases. Trimming took 4 bases from V and 6 from J; bases not matched to a gene: 6. The CDR3 runs to 15 residues. Per germline, CDR1 LGHNA and CDR2 YSLEER. DNA of the CDR3: TGCGCCAGCAGCCCCCGGACAGGGGACGCCGGGGAGCTGTTTTTT. This codes for CASSPRTGDAGELFF.

DNA for the CDR3: TGTGCCAGCAGCTTAGGGGGCGGCAGCGGATACGAGCAGTACTTC. This sequence encodes CASSLGGGSGYEQYF. V and J are TRBV11-3 and TRBJ2-7, with D possibly called TRBD1 or TRBD2 (5 bases each). The CDR3 has 15 residues. The V and J ends lost 1 base and 4 bases respectively, with 14 bases between them. Germline V CDR1 and CDR2: SGHNT, YENEEA.

The rearrangement links TRBV5-4 to TRBJ2-5, with 9 nucleotides matching TRBD2. The CDR3 has 16 amino acids. The V gene's germline CDR1 is SGHNT and CDR2 YYREEE (reference sequence). The ends lost 3 bases at V and 2 bases at J; junction bases unmatched: 8. CDR3 nucleotide sequence: TGTGCCAGCAGCTCCTTCCGGGCGGGGGGGCAAGAGACCCAGTACTTC. Translating it yields CASSSFRAGGQETQYF.

The rearrangement uses TRBV12-3 or TRBV12-4 and TRBJ2-1, with TRBD2 matching over 7 bases. The CDR3 loop spans 15 amino acids. With 5 bases clipped from V and 6 bases from J, the junction kept 10 bases outside the gene matches. The CDR3 nucleotides read TGTGCCAGCAGTCCGAGAGGACTAGTGGGCAATGAGCAGTTCTTC. This sequence encodes CASSPRGLVGNEQFF.

The sample holds a few counts of this clonotype. The chain links TRBV20-1 to TRBJ2-1; possibly TRBD1 for D (6 bases). CDR1 DFQATT and CDR2 SNEGSKA come from the germline V gene (reference sequence). V was clipped by 4 bases and J by 8 bases, with 15 bases between them. This CDR3 contains 13 residues. The CDR3 DNA sequence: TGCAGTGCTAAAGGGGGTAGCGAGGATGAGCAGTTCTTC. Translating it yields CSAKGGSEDEQFF.

This clonotype was seen ten or more times. As DNA, the CDR3 is TGTGCCAGCAGTTTCGCGGGACTAGCGGGGGTCCGTGGATATGAGCAGTTCTTC. Its translation is CASSFAGLAGVRGYEQFF. This chain links TRBV28 with TRBJ2-1, with 14 bases fitting TRBD2. The length of the CDR3 is 18 residues. V gave up 3 bases and J gave up 8 bases; unmatched junction bases: 12. The germline gives CDR1 MDHEN, CDR2 SYDVKM. Full variable domain (remainder filled in from reference TRBV28 and TRBJ2-1): DVKVTQSSRYLVKRTGEKVFLECVQDMDHENMFWYRQDPGLGLRLIYFSYDVKMKEKGDIPEGYSVSREKKERFSLILESASTNQTSMYLCASSFAGLAGVRGYEQFFGPGTRLTVL.

The rearrangement uses TRBV5-1 and TRBJ2-7; 7 bases align to TRBD1. The CDR3 runs to 14 residues. The V gene's germline CDR1 is SGHRS and CDR2 YFSETQ. V lost 4 bases to trimming and J lost 6 bases; unmatched junction nucleotides: 10. The CDR3 coding sequence is TGCGCCAGCAGCCTGCCATCGGGACAGCTCGAGCAGTACTTC. This translates into CASSLPSGQLEQYF.

The table lists this clonotype with many counts. This chain links TRBV6-5 with TRBJ1-6; D gene unclear. The CDR3 spans 17 residues. V lost 6 bases and J 9 bases, leaving 24 bases between the germline ends. CDR1 and CDR2 from the germline V gene are MNHEY and SVGAGI. The CDR3 sequence: CASSLSPAPWAGSPLHF. CDR3 DNA sequence: TGTGCCAGCAGCCTTTCCCCCGCGCCCTGGGCCGGTTCACCCCTCCACTTT.

This clonotype was counted ten times or more. The chain uses TRBV7-2 and TRBJ1-5, with no clear D. CDR3 length: 14 amino acids. Trimming stripped 3 bases from V and 7 bases from J, with 13 bases between. Per the germline V gene, CDR1 is SGHTA and CDR2 is FQGNSA. The CDR3 nucleotides read TGTGCCAGCAGCTTTAAAGGAGGTGGGCAGCCCCAGCATTTT. As protein: CASSFKGGGQPQHF. Filled out from reference TRBV7-2 and TRBJ1-5, the complete variable domain reads GAGVSQSPSNKVTEKGKDVELRCDPISGHTALYWYRQSLGQGLEFLIYFQGNSAPDKSGLPSDRFSAERTGGSVSTLTIQRTQQEDSAVYLCASSFKGGGQPQHFGDGTRLSIL.

The chain has TRBV9 and TRBJ2-5; tentatively, D is TRBD2 (7 bases). Trimming pared 2 bases from V and 1 base from J, leaving 12 bases between. CDR3 length equals 15 residues. CDR1 and CDR2 from the germline V gene are SGDLS and YYNGEE. The CDR3 DNA sequence: TGTGCCAGCAGCGTTGCGGGGGCCCTCCAAGAGACCCAGTACTTC. Translating gives CASSVAGALQETQYF.

In its sample, this clonotype ranks as medium-sized. The chain uses TRBV19 and TRBJ1-5; no clear D gene. Between the trimmed V and J ends, which lost 1 base and 4 bases, there was a span of 11 bases. The germline gives CDR1 LNHDA, CDR2 SQIVND (reference sequence). The length of the CDR3 is 15 residues. CDR3 protein: CASSIGRRGNQPQHF. The CDR3, as DNA: TGTGCCAGTAGTATAGGACGGCGAGGGAATCAGCCCCAGCATTTT. The complete variable domain, with remaining parts taken from reference TRBV19 and TRBJ1-5, reads DGGITQSPKYLFRKEGQNVTLSCEQNLNHDAMYWYRQDPGQGLRLIYYSQIVNDFQKGDIAEGYSVSREKKESFPLTVTSAQKNPTAFYLCASSIGRRGNQPQHFGDGTRLSIL.

The chain recombines TRBV10-3 with TRBJ2-3; no definite D call. Looked up from germline, CDR1 is ENHRY and CDR2 is SYGVKD. Trimming removed 3 bases at V and 4 bases at J, with 11 bases between. This CDR3 is 14 amino acids long. The CDR3 protein is CAISDTSLPDTQYF. CDR3 in DNA: TGTGCCATCAGTGACACGAGTCTCCCAGATACGCAGTATTTT.

This clonotype came up many times. The chain links TRBV29-1 to TRBJ2-7, with a possible D match to TRBD2 (5 bases). CDR1 and CDR2 (germline): SQVTM, ANQGSEA. This CDR3 spans 14 amino acids. Trimming stripped 2 bases from V and 2 bases from J, with 13 bases between. This CDR3 reads CSVETRGQAYEQYF. The CDR3 nucleotides read TGCAGCGTTGAAACGAGAGGGCAGGCCTACGAGCAGTACTTC.